The 18 T cell receptor beta chains below all came from one sample that was sequenced in a study of blood T cells in healthy people across ages. Next came a second PCR, run for roughly 6 to 11 cycles, which used a sample-barcoded 5' primer along with a J-beta primer mix. TCRdb fed the 5' RACE reads into MiXCR, producing one record per CDR3 protein. The data contain 1,500,000 or so distinct CDR3 sequences, roughly 60% of them singletons. The sequenced sample was blood. The source is a young man in good health.

The chain is built from TRBV20-1 and TRBJ2-1, with D possibly being TRBD1 (6 bases). The germline V and J ends were trimmed by 5 bases and 2 bases, with 10 bases remaining between them. CDR1 is DFQATT, CDR2 SNEGSKA, per germline (reference sequence). CDR3 length: 13 residues. CDR3 nucleotides: TGCAGTGCTCGGACAGACACCTACAATGAGCAGTTCTTC. Amino acid sequence: CSARTDTYNEQFF.

This chain uses TRBV13 with TRBJ2-1; D is undetermined. Trimming pared 1 base from V and 0 bases from J, leaving 10 bases between. CDR1 and CDR2 (germline): PRHDT, FYEKMQ (reference sequence). This CDR3 contains 16 residues. The CDR3 loop reads CASSLDGRSSYNEQFF. The CDR3 DNA is TGTGCCAGCAGCTTAGACGGCAGGAGCTCCTACAATGAGCAGTTCTTC.

The chain recombines TRBV12-3 or TRBV12-4 with TRBJ2-7; D may be TRBD2 (5 bases). The V end was cut by 5 bases, the J end by 0 bases, with 8 bases between. CDR3 length: 13 amino acids. The CDR3 loop reads CASSEGLSYEQYF. CDR3 bases: TGTGCCAGCAGTGAAGGACTCTCCTACGAGCAGTACTTC.

The chain uses TRBV6-2 or TRBV6-3 and TRBJ2-7; maybe TRBD1 (5 bases). The CDR3 consists of 15 residues. Per germline, CDR1 MNHEY and CDR2 SVGEGT. Trimming took 7 bases from V and 3 from J, leaving 19 bases between them. This CDR3 is CASTQGQSGYYEQYF. The CDR3 DNA reads as TGTGCCAGCACCCAGGGCCAGAGTGGGTACTACGAGCAGTACTTC.

This clonotype turned up a few times. One end of the junction fails to match germline, which may point to a read error. The rearrangement uses TRBV5-1 and TRBJ1-4; D is undetermined. Germline CDR1 reads SGHRS; CDR2 reads YFSETQ. The CDR3 contains 19 residues. CDR3 coding DNA: TGCGCCAGCAGCTTGCAAGGGCTCATCGGGCCGCCGCATGATGAAACACTGTTTTTT. Translated: CASSLQGLIGPPHDETLFF. The full variable domain, completed using reference TRBV5-1 and TRBJ1-4, is KAGVTQTPRYLIKTRGQQVTLSCSPISGHRSVSWYQQTPGQGLQFLFEYFSETQRNKGNFPGRFSGRQFSNSRSEMNVSTLELGDSALYLCASSLQGLIGPPHDETLFFGSGTQLSVL.

The gene calls are TRBV18 and TRBJ2-6, with 12 bases fitting TRBD1. Germline V gene data show CDR1 as KGHSH and CDR2 as LQKENI. Trimming cost V 5 bases and J 4 bases; bases outside gene matches: 6. The CDR3 is 17 amino acids. CDR3 loop: CASSRDRGQTGANVLTF. The CDR3 coding sequence is TGTGCCAGCTCAAGGGACAGGGGGCAGACGGGGGCCAACGTCCTGACTTTC.

This clonotype has only a few counts. The chain couples TRBV6-6 to TRBJ2-1; TRBD2 matches 14 bases. Trimming removed 8 bases from V and 3 bases from J; junction bases left unmatched: 6. Germline V gene sequence: CDR1 MNHNY, CDR2 SVGAGI (reference sequence). The CDR3 length is 16 residues. The CDR3 loop reads CASDRLAGGLYNEQFF. Here the CDR3 DNA reads TGTGCCAGCGATAGACTAGCGGGGGGGCTCTACAATGAGCAGTTCTTC.

V usage is TRBV6-2 or TRBV6-3 and J usage is TRBJ2-3; no clear D gene. Germline V gene data show CDR1 as MNHEY and CDR2 as SVGEGT. The CDR3 has 15 amino acids. Deletions cut 0 bases from V and 5 bases from J, with 12 bases between. The CDR3 bases are TGTGCCAGCAGTTACTCTACTGGGAACGAAGATACGCAGTATTTT. Translating it yields CASSYSTGNEDTQYF.

Ten or more counts support this clonotype. CDR3 sequence reads: CSARRKEQYF. CDR3 sequence (DNA): TGCAGTGCTAGGAGGAAAGAGCAGTACTTC. This chain links TRBV20-1 with TRBJ2-5; no reliable D call. CDR1 DFQATT and CDR2 SNEGSKA come from the germline V gene (reference sequence). The V gene lost 3 bases and the J gene lost 11 bases, with 10 bases spanning the gap. The CDR3 has 10 residues.

The rearrangement uses TRBV15 and TRBJ2-1; possibly TRBD2 for D (6 bases). Trimming pared 1 base from V and 5 bases from J, leaving 15 bases between. Germline V gene lookup returns CDR1 LNHNV and CDR2 YYDKDF (reference sequence). The CDR3 has 16 amino acids. The CDR3 loop reads CATSRVSSALNNEQFF. As DNA, the CDR3 is TGTGCCACCAGCAGAGTTTCTAGCGCCCTAAACAATGAGCAGTTCTTC.

The chain is built from TRBV5-1 and TRBJ1-2, with D perhaps matching TRBD1 (6 bases). The V and J ends lost 2 bases and 6 bases respectively, with 17 bases between them. The CDR3 is 15 residues long. Germline CDR1 is SGHRS and CDR2 is YFSETQ. CDR3 bases: TGCGCCAGCAGCTTTGGCAGGGGACCCTTGAATGGCTACACCTTC. Protein sequence: CASSFGRGPLNGYTF.

The V call is TRBV5-1, the J call TRBJ2-5; 8 nucleotides match TRBD1. CDR3 size: 15 residues. Trimming took 2 bases from V and 4 from J; bases not matched to a gene: 7. Germline V gives CDR1 SGHRS, CDR2 YFSETQ. The CDR3 sequence is CASSFTDRETETQYF. CDR3 nucleotides: TGCGCCAGCAGCTTCACGGACAGGGAGACAGAGACCCAGTACTTC.

This clonotype was found once. V gene TRBV4-1 combines with J gene TRBJ2-7; 7 positions agree with TRBD2. The germline CDR1 and CDR2 sequences are MGHRA and YSYEKL. CDR3 size: 16 residues. Losses at the gene ends were 1 base for V and 2 bases for J; bases not matched to a gene: 8. The CDR3, as DNA: TGCGCCAGCAGCCAAGGCTTGGGGAGCGGGGCCTACGAGCAGTACTTC. Amino acids: CASSQGLGSGAYEQYF.

This clonotype was observed a few times. The rearrangement joins TRBV6-2 or TRBV6-3 to TRBJ2-3; no reliable D call. The CDR3 runs to 14 residues. Trimming took 4 bases from V and 2 from J, leaving 10 bases between them. The germline gives CDR1 MNHEY, CDR2 SVGEGT. Here the CDR3 DNA reads TGTGCCAGCAGTTTACTCCTTTCCACAGATACGCAGTATTTT. Protein: CASSLLLSTDTQYF.

This clonotype was picked up one time. This chain uses TRBV10-3 with TRBJ2-2; 9 bases fit TRBD2. In germline, CDR1 is ENHRY, CDR2 SYGVKD. Germline trimming cut 8 bases from V and 6 bases from J; bases unmatched to any gene: 13. This CDR3 contains 16 residues. CDR3 sequence: CAIASGLAGASGELFF. CDR3 bases: TGTGCCATCGCATCGGGGTTAGCGGGAGCTTCCGGGGAGCTGTTTTTT.

For this clonotype: One junction end does not reproduce the germline sequence, and a read error may be involved. The V gene is TRBV11-2, the J gene TRBJ1-2; TRBD1 agrees at 7 bases. Looked up from germline, CDR1 is SGHAT and CDR2 is FQNNGV. This CDR3 has 16 amino acids. In nucleotides, the CDR3 is TGTGCCAGCAGCCTCACGGGACAGCCTACTTTCTATGGCTACACTTTC. Encoded protein: CASSLTGQPTFYGYTF.

This clonotype occurred once. The chain recombines TRBV7-8 with TRBJ2-7; D gene uncertain. Germline-derived CDR1 and CDR2 are SGHVS and FQNEAQ. V lost 5 bases and J 2 bases, leaving 16 bases between the germline ends. This CDR3 is built from 15 residues. CDR3: CASSKKRTATYEQYF. In DNA form, the CDR3 reads TGTGCCAGCAGCAAGAAGAGGACGGCCACCTACGAGCAGTACTTC.

This clonotype was seen just once. This sequence joins TRBV4-1 and TRBJ2-1, with 10 bases identical to TRBD2. After removal of 0 bases from V and 3 bases from J, the junction contained 17 bases not matched to a gene. The length of the CDR3 is 21 residues. CDR1 is MGHRA, CDR2 YSYEKL, per germline. The CDR3 DNA follows: TGCGCCAGCAGCCAAGATCCCAAGCGGGGGGGCCTGCAGCGAAACTACAATGAGCAGTTCTTC. Translation gives CASSQDPKRGGLQRNYNEQFF.